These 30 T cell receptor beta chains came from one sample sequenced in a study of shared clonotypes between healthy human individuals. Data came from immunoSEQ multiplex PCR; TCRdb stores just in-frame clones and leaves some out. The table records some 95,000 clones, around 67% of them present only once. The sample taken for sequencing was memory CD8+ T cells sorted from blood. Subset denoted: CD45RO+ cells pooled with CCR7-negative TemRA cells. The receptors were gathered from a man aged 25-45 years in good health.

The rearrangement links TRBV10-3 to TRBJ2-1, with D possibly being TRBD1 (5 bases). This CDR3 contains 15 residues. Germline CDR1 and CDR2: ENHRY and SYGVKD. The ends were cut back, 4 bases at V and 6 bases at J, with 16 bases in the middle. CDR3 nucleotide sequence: TGTGCCATCAGTGGGTTGGACAAAGCTCCCAATGAGCAGTTCTTC. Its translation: CAISGLDKAPNEQFF.

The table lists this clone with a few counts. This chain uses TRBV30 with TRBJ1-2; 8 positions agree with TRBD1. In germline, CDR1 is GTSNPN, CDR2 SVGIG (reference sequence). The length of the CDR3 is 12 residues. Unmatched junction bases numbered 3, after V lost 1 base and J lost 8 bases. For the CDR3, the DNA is TGTGCCTGGAGTGGCGGACAGGGCGGCTACACCTTC. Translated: CAWSGGQGGYTF.

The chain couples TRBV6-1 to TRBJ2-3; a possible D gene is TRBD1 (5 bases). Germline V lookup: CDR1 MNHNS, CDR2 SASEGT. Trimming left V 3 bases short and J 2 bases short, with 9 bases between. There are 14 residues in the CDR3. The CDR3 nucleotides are TGTGCCAGCAGTGATGGCAGGGCCACAGATACGCAGTATTTT. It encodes CASSDGRATDTQYF.

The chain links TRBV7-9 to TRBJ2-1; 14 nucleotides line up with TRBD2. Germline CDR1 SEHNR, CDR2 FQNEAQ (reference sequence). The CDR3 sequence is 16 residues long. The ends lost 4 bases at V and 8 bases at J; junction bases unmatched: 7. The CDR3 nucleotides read TGTGCCAGCAGCTCTGGGACTAGCGGGAGAGCGTATGAGCAGTTCTTC. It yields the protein CASSSGTSGRAYEQFF. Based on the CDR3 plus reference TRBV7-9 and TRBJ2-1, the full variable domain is DTGVSQNPRHKITKRGQNVTFRCDPISEHNRLYWYRQTLGQGPEFLTYFQNEAQLEKSRLLSDRFSAERPKGSFSTLEIQRTEQGDSAMYLCASSSGTSGRAYEQFFGPGTRLTVL.

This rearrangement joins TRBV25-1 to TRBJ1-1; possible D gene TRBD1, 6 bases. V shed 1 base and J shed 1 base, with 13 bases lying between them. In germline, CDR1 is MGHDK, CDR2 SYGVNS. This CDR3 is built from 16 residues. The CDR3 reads CASSESWTEKNTEAFF. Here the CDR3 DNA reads TGTGCCAGCAGTGAATCATGGACAGAGAAGAACACTGAAGCTTTCTTT.

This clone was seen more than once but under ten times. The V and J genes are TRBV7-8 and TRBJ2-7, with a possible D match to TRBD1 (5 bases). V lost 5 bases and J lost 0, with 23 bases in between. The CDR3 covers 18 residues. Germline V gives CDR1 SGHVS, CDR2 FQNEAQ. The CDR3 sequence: CASSPVLGVGPFSYEQYF. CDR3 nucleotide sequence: TGTGCCAGCAGCCCAGTATTAGGGGTAGGGCCCTTCTCCTACGAGCAGTACTTC.

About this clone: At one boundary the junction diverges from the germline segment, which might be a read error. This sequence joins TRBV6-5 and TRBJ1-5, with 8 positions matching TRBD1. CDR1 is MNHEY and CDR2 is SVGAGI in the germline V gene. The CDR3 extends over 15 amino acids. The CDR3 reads CAGSQRRTGNQPQHF. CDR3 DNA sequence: TGTGCCGGCAGTCAAAGAAGGACAGGGAATCAGCCCCAGCATTTT.

CDR3 protein: CASSQESGNPTYEQYF. CDR3 DNA sequence: TGCGCCAGCAGCCAAGAATCGGGGAACCCCACTTACGAGCAGTACTTC. The chain has TRBV4-1 and TRBJ2-7, with D possibly TRBD2 on 5 matching bases. Per germline, CDR1 MGHRA and CDR2 YSYEKL. V lost 0 bases and J lost 4, with 16 bases in between. The CDR3 sequence is 16 residues long.

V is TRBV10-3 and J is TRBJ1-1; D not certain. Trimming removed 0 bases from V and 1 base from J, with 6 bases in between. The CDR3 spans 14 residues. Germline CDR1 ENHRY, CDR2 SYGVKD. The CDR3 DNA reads TGTGCCATCAGTGAGTCCCTTACGAACACTGAAGCTTTCTTT. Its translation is CAISESLTNTEAFF.

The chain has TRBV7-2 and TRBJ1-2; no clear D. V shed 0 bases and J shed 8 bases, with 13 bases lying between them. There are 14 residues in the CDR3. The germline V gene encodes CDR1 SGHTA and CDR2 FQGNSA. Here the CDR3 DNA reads TGTGCCAGCAGCTTAGCCCACGTCCCCCCCGGCTACACCTTC. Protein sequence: CASSLAHVPPGYTF.

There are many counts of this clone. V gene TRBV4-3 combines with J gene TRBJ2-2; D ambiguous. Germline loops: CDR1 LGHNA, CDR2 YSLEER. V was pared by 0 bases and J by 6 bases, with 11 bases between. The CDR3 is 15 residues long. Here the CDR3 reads CASSQDRAMPGELFF. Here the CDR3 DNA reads TGCGCCAGCAGCCAAGATCGAGCGATGCCCGGGGAGCTGTTTTTT.

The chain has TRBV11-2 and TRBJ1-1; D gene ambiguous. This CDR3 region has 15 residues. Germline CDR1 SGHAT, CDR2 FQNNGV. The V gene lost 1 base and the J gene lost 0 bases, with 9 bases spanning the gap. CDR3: CASSLGSLMNTEAFF. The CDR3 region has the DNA TGTGCCAGCAGCTTAGGGAGTCTGATGAACACTGAAGCTTTCTTT.

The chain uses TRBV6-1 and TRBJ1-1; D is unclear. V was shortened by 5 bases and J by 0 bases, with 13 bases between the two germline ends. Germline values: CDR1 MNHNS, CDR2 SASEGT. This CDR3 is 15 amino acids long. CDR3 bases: TGTGCCAGCAGTCCCCCCGGGCGGATGAACACTGAAGCTTTCTTT. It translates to CASSPPGRMNTEAFF.

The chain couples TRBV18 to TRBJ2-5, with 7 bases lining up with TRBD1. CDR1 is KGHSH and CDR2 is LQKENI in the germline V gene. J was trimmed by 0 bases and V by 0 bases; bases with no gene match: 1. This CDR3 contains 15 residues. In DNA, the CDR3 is TGTGCCAGCTCACCACCGGGACAGCACCAAGAGACCCAGTACTTC. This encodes CASSPPGQHQETQYF.

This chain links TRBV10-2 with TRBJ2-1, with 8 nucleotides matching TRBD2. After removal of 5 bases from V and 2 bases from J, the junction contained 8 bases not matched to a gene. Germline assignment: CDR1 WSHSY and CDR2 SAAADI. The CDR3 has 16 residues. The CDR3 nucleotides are TGCGCCAGCAGTTCCACTAGCGGTAAAGCCTACAATGAGCAGTTCTTC. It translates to CASSSTSGKAYNEQFF.

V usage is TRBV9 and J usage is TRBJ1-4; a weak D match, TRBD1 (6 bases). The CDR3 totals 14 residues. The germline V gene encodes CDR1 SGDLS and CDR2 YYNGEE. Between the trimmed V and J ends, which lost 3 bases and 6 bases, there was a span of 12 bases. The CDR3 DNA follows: TGTGCCAGCAGCGCCTCGACAGGAGATGAAAAACTGTTTTTT. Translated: CASSASTGDEKLFF. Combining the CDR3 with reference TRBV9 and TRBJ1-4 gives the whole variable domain DSGVTQTPKHLITATGQRVTLRCSPRSGDLSVYWYQQSLDQGLQFLIQYYNGEERAKGNILERFSAQQFPDLHSELNLSSLELGDSALYFCASSASTGDEKLFFGSGTQLSVL.

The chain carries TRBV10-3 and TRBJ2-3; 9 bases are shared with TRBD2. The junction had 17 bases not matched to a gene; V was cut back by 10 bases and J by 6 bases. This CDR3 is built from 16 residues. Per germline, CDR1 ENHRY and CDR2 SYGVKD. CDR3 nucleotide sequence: TGTGCCACCGCGAGCGGGAGCGGGAGGTCCCCTGATACGCAGTATTTT. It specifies CATASGSGRSPDTQYF.

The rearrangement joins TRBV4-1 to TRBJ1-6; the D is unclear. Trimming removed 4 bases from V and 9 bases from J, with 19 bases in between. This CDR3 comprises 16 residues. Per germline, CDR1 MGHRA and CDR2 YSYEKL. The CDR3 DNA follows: TGCGCCAGCAGCCCAAGGGTCTGGGGTACCCTTTCACCCCTCCACTTT. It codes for CASSPRVWGTLSPLHF.

CDR3 in amino acids: CASSLVARTSGIYEQYF. As DNA, the CDR3 is TGTGCCAGCAGCTTAGTCGCCAGGACTAGCGGGATCTACGAGCAGTACTTC. This sequence joins TRBV7-2 and TRBJ2-7; 12 bases agree with TRBD2. V lost 1 base to trimming and J lost 3 bases; unmatched junction nucleotides: 7. The CDR3 loop spans 17 amino acids. Germline V gene data show CDR1 as SGHTA and CDR2 as FQGNSA. The variable domain in full, with the rest retrieved from reference TRBV7-2 and TRBJ2-7, is GAGVSQSPSNKVTEKGKDVELRCDPISGHTALYWYRQSLGQGLEFLIYFQGNSAPDKSGLPSDRFSAERTGGSVSTLTIQRTQQEDSAVYLCASSLVARTSGIYEQYFGPGTRLTVT.

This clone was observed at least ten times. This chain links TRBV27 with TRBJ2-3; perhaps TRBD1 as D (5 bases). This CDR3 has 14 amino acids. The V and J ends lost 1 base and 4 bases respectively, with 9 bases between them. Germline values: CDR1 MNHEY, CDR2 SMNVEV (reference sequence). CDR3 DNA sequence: TGTGCCAGCAGTTTATTGGACACCTCAGATACGCAGTATTTT. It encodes CASSLLDTSDTQYF.

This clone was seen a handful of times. CDR3 DNA sequence: TGTGCCAGCTCAGGCCAGGAATGGACCCAGTACTTC. Translated: CASSGQEWTQYF. The chain joins TRBV18 to TRBJ2-5; D gene uncertain. V dropped 5 bases and J dropped 7 bases, with 11 bases sitting between them. The CDR3 has 12 amino acids. Germline V CDR1 and CDR2: KGHSH, LQKENI.

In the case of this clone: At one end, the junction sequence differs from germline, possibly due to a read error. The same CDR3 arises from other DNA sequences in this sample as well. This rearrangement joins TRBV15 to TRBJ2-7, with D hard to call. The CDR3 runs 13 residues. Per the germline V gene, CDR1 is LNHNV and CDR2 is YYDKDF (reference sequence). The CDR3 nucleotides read TGTGCCACCAGCAGAGACCTCTCCTACGAGCAGTATTTC. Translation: CATSRDLSYEQYF.

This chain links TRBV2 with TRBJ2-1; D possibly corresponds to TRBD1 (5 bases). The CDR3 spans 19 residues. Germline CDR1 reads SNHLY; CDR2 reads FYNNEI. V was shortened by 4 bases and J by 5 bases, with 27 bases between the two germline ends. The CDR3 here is CASSAVRQGSLHQDNEQFF. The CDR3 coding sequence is TGTGCCAGCAGTGCGGTCCGGCAGGGCTCACTCCACCAGGACAATGAGCAGTTCTTC.

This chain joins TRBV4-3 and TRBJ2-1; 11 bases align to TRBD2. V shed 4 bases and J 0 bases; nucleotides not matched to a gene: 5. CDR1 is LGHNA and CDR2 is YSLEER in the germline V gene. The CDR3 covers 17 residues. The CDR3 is CASSLGTSGSSYNEQFF. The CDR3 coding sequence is TGCGCCAGCAGCCTCGGGACTAGCGGAAGCTCCTACAATGAGCAGTTCTTC.

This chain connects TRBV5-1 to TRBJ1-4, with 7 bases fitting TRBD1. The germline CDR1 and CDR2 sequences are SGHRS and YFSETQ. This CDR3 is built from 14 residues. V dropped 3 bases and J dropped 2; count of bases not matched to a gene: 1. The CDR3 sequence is CASSSTGTNEKLFF. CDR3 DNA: TGCGCCAGCAGCTCGACAGGGACTAATGAAAAACTGTTTTTT. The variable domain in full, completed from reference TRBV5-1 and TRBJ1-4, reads KAGVTQTPRYLIKTRGQQVTLSCSPISGHRSVSWYQQTPGQGLQFLFEYFSETQRNKGNFPGRFSGRQFSNSRSEMNVSTLELGDSALYLCASSSTGTNEKLFFGSGTQLSVL.

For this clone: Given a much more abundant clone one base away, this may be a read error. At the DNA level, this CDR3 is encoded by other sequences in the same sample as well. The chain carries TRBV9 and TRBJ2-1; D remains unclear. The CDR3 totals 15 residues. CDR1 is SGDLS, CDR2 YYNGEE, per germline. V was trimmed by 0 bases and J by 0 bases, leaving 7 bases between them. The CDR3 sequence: CASSVEGGSYNEQFF. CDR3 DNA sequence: TGTGCCAGCAGCGTAGAAGGCGGCTCCTACAATGAGCAGTTCTTC.

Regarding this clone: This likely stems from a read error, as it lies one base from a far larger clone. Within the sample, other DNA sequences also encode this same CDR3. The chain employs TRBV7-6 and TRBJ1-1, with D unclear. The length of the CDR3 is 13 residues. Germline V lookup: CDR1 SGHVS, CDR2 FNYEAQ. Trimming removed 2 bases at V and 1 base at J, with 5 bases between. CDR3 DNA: TGTGCCAGCAGCTTATCTGCGAACACTGAAGCTTTCTTT. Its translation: CASSLSANTEAFF.

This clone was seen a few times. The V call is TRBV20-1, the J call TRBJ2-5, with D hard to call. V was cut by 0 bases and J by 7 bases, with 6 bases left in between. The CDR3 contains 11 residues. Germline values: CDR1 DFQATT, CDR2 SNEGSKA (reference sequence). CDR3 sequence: CSAREVGTQYF. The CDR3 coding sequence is TGCAGTGCTAGAGAAGTAGGGACCCAGTACTTC.

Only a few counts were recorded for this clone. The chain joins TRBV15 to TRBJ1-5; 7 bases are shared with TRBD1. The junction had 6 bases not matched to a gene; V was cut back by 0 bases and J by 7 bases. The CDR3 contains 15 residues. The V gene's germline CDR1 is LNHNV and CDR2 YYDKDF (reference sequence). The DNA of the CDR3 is TGTGCCACCAGCAGAGATCGACAGGGTGGCCAGCCCCAGCATTTT. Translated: CATSRDRQGGQPQHF.

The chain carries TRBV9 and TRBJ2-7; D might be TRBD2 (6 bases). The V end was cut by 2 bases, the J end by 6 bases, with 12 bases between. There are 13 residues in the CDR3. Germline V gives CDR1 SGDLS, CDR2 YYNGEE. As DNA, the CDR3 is TGTGCCAGCAGCGTCGGGCCCGGGGGCGAGCAGTACTTC. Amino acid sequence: CASSVGPGGEQYF.